Presented here are 16 T cell receptor beta chains from one specimen sequenced in a study of glioma-infiltrating T cells after dendritic cell vaccination (TCRdb year 2016). The time point label, as the study defines it: after dendritic cell vaccination, including at tumor progression/relapse. Library preparation was by the immunoSEQ multiplex PCR assay. The immuneACCESS repertoire file appears here via TCRdb, limited to in-frame rearrangements. These files lack a portion of the clones; in checked studies, under half of the deficit traces to unresolved V genes, and the cause of the others is not known. Here the sample has 85,000 to 100,000 clones; more than 70% occur a single time. 5.4% of the sample goes to the ten largest clones. The material was blood, obtained after dendritic cell vaccination. These receptors originate from a human donor with glioblastoma.

CDR3 DNA: TGTGCCACTCGAGGGCGGGGGCCGAAGGTTGAGCAGTTCTTC. This gives the protein CATRGRGPKVEQFF. The chain joins TRBV19 to TRBJ2-1; a weak D match, TRBD2 (7 bases). The CDR3 covers 14 residues. With 10 bases removed from V and 9 bases from J, the gap between germline ends came to 22 bases. Germline CDR1 is LNHDA and CDR2 is SQIVND (reference sequence). Together with reference TRBV19 and TRBJ2-1, the CDR3 gives the full variable domain: DGGITQSPKYLFRKEGQNVTLSCEQNLNHDAMYWYRQDPGQGLRLIYYSQIVNDFQKGDIAEGYSVSREKKESFPLTVTSAQKNPTAFYLCATRGRGPKVEQFFGPGTRLTVL.

The J gene is TRBJ2-1, the V gene TRBV28; 10 bases fit TRBD2. The germline CDR1 and CDR2 sequences are MDHEN and SYDVKM. This CDR3 comprises 15 residues. V shed 0 bases, J shed 7 bases, and the junction held 3 bases outside the gene matches. CDR3 in amino acids: CASSLWSGGGNEQFF. The CDR3, as DNA: TGTGCCAGCAGTTTATGGAGCGGGGGGGGTAATGAGCAGTTCTTC.

The chain combines TRBV5-1 with TRBJ1-1; tentatively, D is TRBD1 (5 bases). Trimming pared 0 bases from V and 4 bases from J, leaving 13 bases between. Germline values: CDR1 SGHRS, CDR2 YFSETQ. CDR3 length: 15 residues. CDR3 DNA: TGCGCCAGCAGCTTGGTGAGTTTCGGGGGCACTGAAGCTTTCTTT. Translation: CASSLVSFGGTEAFF.

This clone was detected once. The chain combines TRBV2 with TRBJ1-4, with 9 bases fitting TRBD1. Germline V gene sequence: CDR1 SNHLY, CDR2 FYNNEI. The J segment lost 0 bases and the V segment lost 6 bases, leaving 11 bases of the junction unmatched. This CDR3 contains 18 residues. The DNA of the CDR3 is TGTGCCAGCAGCATAAACAGGGGGCTACGGACAACTAATGAAAAACTGTTTTTT. Translating gives CASSINRGLRTTNEKLFF.

V usage is TRBV7-3 and J usage is TRBJ2-3, with 12 bases aligning to TRBD2. With V trimmed by 10 bases and J by 3 bases, 23 bases remained unmatched. Germline V gene sequence: CDR1 SGHTA, CDR2 FQGTGA. The CDR3 length is 20 residues. The CDR3 region is CANTPLQSSGRACRTDTQYF. CDR3 nucleotides: TGTGCCAACACTCCCCTACAATCTAGCGGGAGGGCTTGTCGTACAGATACGCAGTATTTT.

V is TRBV6-5 and J is TRBJ2-3, with a possible D match to TRBD2 (6 bases). Deletions cut 2 bases from V and 1 base from J, with 10 bases between. CDR1 is MNHEY, CDR2 SVGAGI, per germline. This CDR3 contains 15 residues. In DNA, the CDR3 is TGTGCCAGCAGTTACGACGGGGGACGCACAGATACGCAGTATTTT. Translating gives CASSYDGGRTDTQYF.

This chain links TRBV9 with TRBJ2-3; 9 bases are shared with TRBD2. J lost 1 base, V lost 0 bases, and 6 bases had no gene match. Germline assignment: CDR1 SGDLS and CDR2 YYNGEE. The CDR3 is 17 residues long. The CDR3, as DNA: TGTGCCAGCAGCGTAGCTGTAGTAGCGGGGGGCACAGATACGCAGTATTTT. Translated: CASSVAVVAGGTDTQYF.

This sequence joins TRBV15 and TRBJ2-1; the D gene is possibly TRBD1 (8 bases). V lost 1 base and J 6 bases, leaving 16 bases between the germline ends. This CDR3 comprises 16 residues. CDR1 LNHNV and CDR2 YYDKDF come from the germline V gene (reference sequence). The CDR3, as DNA: TGTGCCACCAGCAGAGGCAGGAACAGGGGGGGCAATGAGCAGTTCTTC. Amino acids: CATSRGRNRGGNEQFF.

The rearrangement joins TRBV7-9 to TRBJ2-5, with D perhaps TRBD2 (6 bases). V was trimmed by 2 bases and J by 4 bases, leaving 17 bases between them. The CDR3 has 16 residues. The germline V gene encodes CDR1 SEHNR and CDR2 FQNEAQ (reference sequence). The chain's CDR3 is CASSLLTSPVTETQYF. Written as DNA, the CDR3 is TGTGCCAGCAGCTTATTAACTAGCCCGGTCACAGAGACCCAGTACTTC.

The genes are TRBV30 and TRBJ2-2; 11 positions match TRBD2. CDR3 length: 18 residues. Losses at the gene ends were 5 bases for V and 0 bases for J; bases not matched to a gene: 11. Per the germline V gene, CDR1 is GTSNPN and CDR2 is SVGIG (reference sequence). The CDR3 reads CAWGGRHSGRANTGELFF. CDR3 DNA: TGTGCCTGGGGGGGACGGCATAGCGGGAGGGCGAACACCGGGGAGCTGTTTTTT.

The rearrangement joins TRBV5-1 to TRBJ2-7; no clear D gene. CDR3 length: 17 amino acids. The V end lost 2 bases, the J end lost 1 base, and 19 bases lay between the germline ends. Germline lookup yields CDR1 SGHRS and CDR2 YFSETQ. In nucleotides, the CDR3 is TGCGCCAGCAGCTTACAGATTGGGCAGATATTGTCCTACGAGCAGTACTTC. This codes for CASSLQIGQILSYEQYF.

The chain couples TRBV4-1 to TRBJ2-5; D gene ambiguous. V dropped 0 bases and J dropped 0 bases, with 5 bases sitting between them. Germline CDR1 MGHRA, CDR2 YSYEKL. The CDR3 runs 14 residues. The CDR3: CASSQEEYQETQYF. For the CDR3, the DNA is TGCGCCAGCAGCCAAGAGGAGTACCAAGAGACCCAGTACTTC.

This clone turned up a few times. The rearrangement joins TRBV15 to TRBJ2-1, with TRBD2 matching 8 bases. The CDR3 extends over 16 amino acids. Losses at the gene ends were 0 bases for V and 4 bases for J; bases not matched to a gene: 5. CDR1 and CDR2 (germline): LNHNV, YYDKDF (reference sequence). The CDR3 spells CATSRDRAGAYNEQFF. The CDR3 region has the DNA TGTGCCACCAGCAGAGACCGAGCGGGAGCGTACAATGAGCAGTTCTTC.

This clone appeared once. The chain couples TRBV11-3 to TRBJ2-1; D perhaps matches TRBD2 (5 bases). The germline CDR1 and CDR2 sequences are SGHNT and YENEEA. The V end was cut by 1 base, the J end by 7 bases, with 5 bases between. CDR3 length: 12 residues. The CDR3 DNA sequence: TGTGCCAGCAGCTTAGGGGAGAATGAGCAGTTCTTC. It encodes CASSLGENEQFF.

This clone was detected a few times. The rearrangement joins TRBV30 to TRBJ2-2; 8 positions match TRBD1. Trimming took 6 bases from V and 0 from J; bases not matched to a gene: 9. The CDR3 contains 16 residues. Germline V lookup: CDR1 GTSNPN, CDR2 SVGIG (reference sequence). CDR3 region: CACAPLGQANTGELFF. The CDR3 DNA reads as TGTGCCTGCGCTCCCCTGGGACAGGCGAACACCGGGGAGCTGTTTTTT. The variable domain in full, with the rest retrieved from reference TRBV30 and TRBJ2-2, is SQTIHQWPATLVQPVGSPLSLECTVEGTSNPNLYWYRQAAGRGLQLLFYSVGIGQISSEVPQNLSASRPQDRQFILSSKKLLLSDSGFYLCACAPLGQANTGELFFGEGSRLTVL.

The chain joins TRBV6-5 to TRBJ2-2; TRBD1 aligns across 8 bases. In germline, CDR1 is MNHEY, CDR2 SVGAGI. This CDR3 spans 16 amino acids. Trimming at V came to 4 bases and at J to 1 base, leaving 5 bases not matched to a gene. CDR3: CASSSHGTGNTGELFF. The CDR3 nucleotides are TGTGCCAGCAGTTCGCATGGGACAGGGAACACCGGGGAGCTGTTTTTT.